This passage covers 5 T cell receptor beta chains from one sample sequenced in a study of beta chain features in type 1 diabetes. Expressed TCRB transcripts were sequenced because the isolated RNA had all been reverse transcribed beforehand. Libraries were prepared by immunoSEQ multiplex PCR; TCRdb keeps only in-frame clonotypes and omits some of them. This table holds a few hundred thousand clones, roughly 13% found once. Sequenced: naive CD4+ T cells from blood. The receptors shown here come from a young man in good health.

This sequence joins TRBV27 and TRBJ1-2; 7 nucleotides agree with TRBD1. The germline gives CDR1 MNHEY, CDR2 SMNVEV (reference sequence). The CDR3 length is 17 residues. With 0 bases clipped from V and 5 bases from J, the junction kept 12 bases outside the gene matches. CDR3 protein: CASSLSARGRLDYGYTF. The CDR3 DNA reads TGTGCCAGCAGTTTATCCGCGAGGGGGCGCTTAGATTATGGCTACACCTTC.

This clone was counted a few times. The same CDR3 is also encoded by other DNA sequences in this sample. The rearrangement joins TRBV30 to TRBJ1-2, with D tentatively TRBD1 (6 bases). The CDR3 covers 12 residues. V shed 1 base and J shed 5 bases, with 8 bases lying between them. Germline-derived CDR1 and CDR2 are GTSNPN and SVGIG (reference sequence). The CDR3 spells CAWSEGVYGYTF. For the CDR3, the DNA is TGTGCCTGGAGTGAGGGGGTTTATGGCTACACCTTC.

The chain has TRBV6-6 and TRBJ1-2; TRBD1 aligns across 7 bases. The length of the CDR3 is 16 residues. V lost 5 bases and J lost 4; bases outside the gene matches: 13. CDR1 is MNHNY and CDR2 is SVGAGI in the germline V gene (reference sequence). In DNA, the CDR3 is TGTGCCAGCAGTCGAACAGGGGCAATCTCCACCTATGGCTACACCTTC. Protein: CASSRTGAISTYGYTF.

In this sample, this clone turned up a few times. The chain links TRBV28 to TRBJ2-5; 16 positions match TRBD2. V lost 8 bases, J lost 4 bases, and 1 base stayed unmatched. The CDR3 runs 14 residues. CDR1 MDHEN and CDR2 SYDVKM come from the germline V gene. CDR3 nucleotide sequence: TGTGCCAGCGGGACTAGCGGGAGGGGAGAGACCCAGTACTTC. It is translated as CASGTSGRGETQYF.

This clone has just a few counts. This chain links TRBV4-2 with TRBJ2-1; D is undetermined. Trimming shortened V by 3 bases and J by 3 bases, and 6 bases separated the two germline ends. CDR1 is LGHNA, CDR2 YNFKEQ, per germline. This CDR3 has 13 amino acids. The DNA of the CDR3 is TGTGCCAGCAGCCACCCCGGCTACAATGAGCAGTTCTTC. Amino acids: CASSHPGYNEQFF.